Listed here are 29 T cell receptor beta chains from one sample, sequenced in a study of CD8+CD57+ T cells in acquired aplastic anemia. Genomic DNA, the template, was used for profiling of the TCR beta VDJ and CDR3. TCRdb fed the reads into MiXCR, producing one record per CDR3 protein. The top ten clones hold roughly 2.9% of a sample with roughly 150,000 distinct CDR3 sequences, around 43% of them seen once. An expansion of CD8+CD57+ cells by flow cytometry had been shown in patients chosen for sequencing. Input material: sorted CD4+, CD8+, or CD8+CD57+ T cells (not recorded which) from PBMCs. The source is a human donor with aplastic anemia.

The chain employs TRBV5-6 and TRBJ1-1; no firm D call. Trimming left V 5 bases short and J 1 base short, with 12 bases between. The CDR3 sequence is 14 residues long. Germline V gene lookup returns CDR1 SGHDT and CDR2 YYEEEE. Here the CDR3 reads CASRVRQSNTEAFF. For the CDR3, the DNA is TGTGCCAGCAGGGTGAGGCAGTCGAACACTGAAGCTTTCTTT.

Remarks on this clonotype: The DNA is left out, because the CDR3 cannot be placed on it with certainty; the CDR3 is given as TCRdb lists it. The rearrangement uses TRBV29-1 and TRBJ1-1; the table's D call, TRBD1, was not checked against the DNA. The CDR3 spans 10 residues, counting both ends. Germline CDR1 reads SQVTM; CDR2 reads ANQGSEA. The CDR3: CSVASGTGIF.

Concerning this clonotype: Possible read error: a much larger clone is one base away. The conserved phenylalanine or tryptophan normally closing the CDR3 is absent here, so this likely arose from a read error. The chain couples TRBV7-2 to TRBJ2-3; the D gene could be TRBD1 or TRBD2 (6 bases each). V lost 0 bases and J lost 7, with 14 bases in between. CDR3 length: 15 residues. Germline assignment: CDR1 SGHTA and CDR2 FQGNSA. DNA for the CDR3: TGTGCCAGCAGCTTAGCGGGGGGCGCAGAAAATACGCAGTATCTT. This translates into CASSLAGGAENTQYL.

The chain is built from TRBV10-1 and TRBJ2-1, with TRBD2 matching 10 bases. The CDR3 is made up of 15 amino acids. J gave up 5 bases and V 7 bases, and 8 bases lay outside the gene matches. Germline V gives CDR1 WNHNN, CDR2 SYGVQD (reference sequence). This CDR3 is CASNQLAGSDNEQFF. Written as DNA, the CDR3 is TGCGCCAGCAACCAACTAGCGGGAAGCGACAATGAGCAGTTCTTC.

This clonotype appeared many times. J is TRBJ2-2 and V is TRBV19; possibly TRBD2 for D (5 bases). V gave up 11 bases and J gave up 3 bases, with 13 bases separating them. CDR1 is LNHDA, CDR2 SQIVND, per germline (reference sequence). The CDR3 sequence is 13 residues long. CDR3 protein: CALASRHTGELFF. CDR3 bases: TGTGCCCTTGCTAGCAGACACACCGGGGAGCTGTTTTTT. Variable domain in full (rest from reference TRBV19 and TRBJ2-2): DGGITQSPKYLFRKEGQNVTLSCEQNLNHDAMYWYRQDPGQGLRLIYYSQIVNDFQKGDIAEGYSVSREKKESFPLTVTSAQKNPTAFYLCALASRHTGELFFGEGSRLTVL.

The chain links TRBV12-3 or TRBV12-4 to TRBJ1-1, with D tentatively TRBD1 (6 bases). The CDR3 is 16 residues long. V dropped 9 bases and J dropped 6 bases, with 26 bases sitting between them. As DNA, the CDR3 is TGTGCCAGTAAGTCTACTTGGACAGAAAATTTAGCTGAAGCTTTCTTT. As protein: CASKSTWTENLAEAFF.

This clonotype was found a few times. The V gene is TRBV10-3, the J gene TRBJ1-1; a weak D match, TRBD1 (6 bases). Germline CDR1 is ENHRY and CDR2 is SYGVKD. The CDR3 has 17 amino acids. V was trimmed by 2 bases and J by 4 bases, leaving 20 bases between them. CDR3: CAISEGTSGVWGTEAFF. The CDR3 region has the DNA TGTGCCATCAGTGAGGGAACGTCAGGGGTCTGGGGCACTGAAGCTTTCTTT.

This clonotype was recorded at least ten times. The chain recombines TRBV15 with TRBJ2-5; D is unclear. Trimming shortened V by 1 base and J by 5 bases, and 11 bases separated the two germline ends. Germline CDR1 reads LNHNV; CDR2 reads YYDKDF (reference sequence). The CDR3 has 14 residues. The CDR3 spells CATSRVRRMETQYF. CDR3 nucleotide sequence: TGTGCCACCAGCAGAGTTAGAAGAATGGAGACCCAGTACTTC.

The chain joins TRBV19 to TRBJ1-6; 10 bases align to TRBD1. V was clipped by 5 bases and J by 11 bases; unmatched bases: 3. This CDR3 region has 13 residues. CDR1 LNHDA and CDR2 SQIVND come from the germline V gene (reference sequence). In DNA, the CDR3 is TGTGCCAGTAGTGGGACAGGGGAGACACCCCTCCACTTT. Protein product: CASSGTGETPLHF. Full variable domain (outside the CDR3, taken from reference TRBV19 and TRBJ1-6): DGGITQSPKYLFRKEGQNVTLSCEQNLNHDAMYWYRQDPGQGLRLIYYSQIVNDFQKGDIAEGYSVSREKKESFPLTVTSAQKNPTAFYLCASSGTGETPLHFGNGTRLTVT.

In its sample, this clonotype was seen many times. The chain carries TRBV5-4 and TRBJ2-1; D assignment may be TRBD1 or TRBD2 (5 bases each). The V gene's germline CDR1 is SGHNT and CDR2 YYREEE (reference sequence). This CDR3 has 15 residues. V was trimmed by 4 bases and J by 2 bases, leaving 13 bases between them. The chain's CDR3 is CASSLGTATYNEQFF. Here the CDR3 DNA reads TGTGCCAGCAGCCTGGGGACGGCTACCTACAATGAGCAGTTCTTC. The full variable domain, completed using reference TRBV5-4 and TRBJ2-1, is ETGVTQSPTHLIKTRGQQVTLRCSSQSGHNTVSWYQQALGQGPQFIFQYYREEENGRGNFPPRFSGLQFPNYSSELNVNALELDDSALYLCASSLGTATYNEQFFGPGTRLTVL.

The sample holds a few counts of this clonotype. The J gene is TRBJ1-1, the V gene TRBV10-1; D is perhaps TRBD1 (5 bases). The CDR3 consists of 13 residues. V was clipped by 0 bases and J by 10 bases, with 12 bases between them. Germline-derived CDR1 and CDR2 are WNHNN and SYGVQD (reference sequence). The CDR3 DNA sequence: TGCGCCAGCAGTGAGTCGAAAGGGGTCGCAGCTTTCTTT. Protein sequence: CASSESKGVAAFF.

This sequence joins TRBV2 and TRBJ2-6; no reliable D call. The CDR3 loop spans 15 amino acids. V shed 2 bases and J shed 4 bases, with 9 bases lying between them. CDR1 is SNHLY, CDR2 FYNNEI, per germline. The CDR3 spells CASSEPALGANVLTF. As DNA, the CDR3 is TGTGCCAGCAGTGAACCAGCCTTGGGGGCCAACGTCCTGACTTTC.

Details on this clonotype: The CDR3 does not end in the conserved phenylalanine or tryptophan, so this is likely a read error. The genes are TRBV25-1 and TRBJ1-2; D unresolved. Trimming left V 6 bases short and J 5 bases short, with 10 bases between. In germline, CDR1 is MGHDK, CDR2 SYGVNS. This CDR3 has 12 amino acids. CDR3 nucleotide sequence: TGTGCCAGCAGGGCTCAGGCATATGGCTACACCCTC. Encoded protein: CASRAQAYGYTL.

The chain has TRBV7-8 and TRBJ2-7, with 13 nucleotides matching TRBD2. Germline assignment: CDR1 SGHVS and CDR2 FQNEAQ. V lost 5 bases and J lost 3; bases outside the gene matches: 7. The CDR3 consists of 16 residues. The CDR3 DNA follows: TGTGCCAGCAGCCGTACTAGCGGGGGGGAGCTCTACGAGCAGTACGTC. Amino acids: CASSRTSGGELYEQYV.

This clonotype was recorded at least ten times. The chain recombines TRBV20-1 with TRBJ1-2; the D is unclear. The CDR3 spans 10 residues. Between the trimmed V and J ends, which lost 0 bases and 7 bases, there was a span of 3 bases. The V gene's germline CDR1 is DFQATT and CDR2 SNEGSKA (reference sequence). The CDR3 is CSAREGGYTF. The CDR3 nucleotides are TGCAGTGCTAGAGAGGGTGGCTACACCTTC.

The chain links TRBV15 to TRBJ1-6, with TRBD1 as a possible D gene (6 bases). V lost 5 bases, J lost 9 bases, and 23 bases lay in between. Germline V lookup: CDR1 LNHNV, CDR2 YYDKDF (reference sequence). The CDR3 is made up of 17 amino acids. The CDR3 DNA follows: TGTGCCACCAGCTCCGGGACAAGGATCTACTTAGGTTCACCCCTCCACTTT. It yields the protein CATSSGTRIYLGSPLHF.

DNA of the CDR3: TGTGCCATCAGTGAGGAGCAAGAAGCTTTCTTT. This gives the protein CAISEEQEAFF. V gene TRBV10-3 combines with J gene TRBJ1-1; D gene uncertain. Germline assignment: CDR1 ENHRY and CDR2 SYGVKD. The V and J ends lost 2 bases and 8 bases respectively, with 6 bases between them. This CDR3 is 11 amino acids long.

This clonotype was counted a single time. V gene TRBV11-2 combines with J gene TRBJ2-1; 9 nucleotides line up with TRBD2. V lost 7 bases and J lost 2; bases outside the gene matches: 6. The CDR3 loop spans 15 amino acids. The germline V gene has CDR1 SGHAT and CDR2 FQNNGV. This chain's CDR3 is CASTASGVTYNEQFF. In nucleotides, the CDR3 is TGTGCCAGCACCGCTAGCGGGGTCACCTACAATGAGCAGTTCTTC.

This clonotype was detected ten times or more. CDR3 sequence reads: CASSSQLAGADTQYF. The CDR3 coding sequence is TGTGCCAGCAGCTCACAACTAGCGGGAGCAGATACGCAGTATTTT. This sequence joins TRBV11-2 and TRBJ2-3; 11 bases agree with TRBD2. This CDR3 is 15 amino acids long. After removal of 4 bases from V and 4 bases from J, the junction contained 4 bases not matched to a gene. The germline CDR1 and CDR2 sequences are SGHAT and FQNNGV.

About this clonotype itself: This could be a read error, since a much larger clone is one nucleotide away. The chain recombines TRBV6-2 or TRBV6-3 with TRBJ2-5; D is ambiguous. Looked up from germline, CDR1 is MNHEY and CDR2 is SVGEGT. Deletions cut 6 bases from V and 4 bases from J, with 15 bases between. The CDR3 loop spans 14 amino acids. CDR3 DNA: TGTGCCAGCAGCTCGATTGCAGGTGGAGAGACCCAGTACTTC. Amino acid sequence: CASSSIAGGETQYF.

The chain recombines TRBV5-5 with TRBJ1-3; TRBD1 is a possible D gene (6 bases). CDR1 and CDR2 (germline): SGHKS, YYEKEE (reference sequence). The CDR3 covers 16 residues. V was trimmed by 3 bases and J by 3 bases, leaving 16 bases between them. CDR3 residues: CASSWSTGTNGNTIYF. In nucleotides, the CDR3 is TGTGCCAGCAGCTGGTCCACCGGGACAAATGGAAACACCATATATTTT.

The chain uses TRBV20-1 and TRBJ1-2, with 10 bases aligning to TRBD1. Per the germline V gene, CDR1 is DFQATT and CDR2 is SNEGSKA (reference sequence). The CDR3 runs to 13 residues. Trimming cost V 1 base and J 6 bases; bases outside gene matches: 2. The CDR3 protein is CSARGQGADGYTF. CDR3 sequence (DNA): TGCAGTGCTAGAGGACAGGGGGCTGATGGCTACACCTTC.

CDR3 coding DNA: TGTGCCAGCAGCTTAAGGGACAACACAGATACGCAGTATTTT. It is translated as CASSLRDNTDTQYF. The V gene is TRBV7-6, the J gene TRBJ2-3; the D gene is possibly TRBD1 (6 bases). CDR1 is SGHVS, CDR2 FNYEAQ, per germline. CDR3 length: 14 residues. Deletions cut 2 bases from V and 2 bases from J, with 8 bases between.

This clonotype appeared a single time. CDR3 region: CASSISSQVSNQPQHF. In DNA form, the CDR3 reads TGTGCCAGTAGTATATCGAGTCAGGTTAGCAATCAGCCCCAGCATTTT. This chain links TRBV19 with TRBJ1-5, with D unclear. Germline V CDR1 and CDR2: LNHDA, SQIVND (reference sequence). V dropped 2 bases and J dropped 0 bases, with 11 bases sitting between them. The CDR3 length is 16 residues.

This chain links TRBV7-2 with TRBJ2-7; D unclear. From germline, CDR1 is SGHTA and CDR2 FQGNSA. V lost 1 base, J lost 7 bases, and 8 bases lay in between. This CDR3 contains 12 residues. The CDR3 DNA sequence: TGTGCCAGCAGCTTAGGTCCGAGAGAGCAGTACTTC. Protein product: CASSLGPREQYF.

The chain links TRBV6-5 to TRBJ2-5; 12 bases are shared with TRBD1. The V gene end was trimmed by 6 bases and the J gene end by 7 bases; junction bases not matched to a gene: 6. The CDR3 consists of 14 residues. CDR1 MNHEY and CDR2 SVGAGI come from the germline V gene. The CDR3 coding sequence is TGTGCCAGCAGAACCGGGACAGGGGGCGCGACCCAGTACTTC. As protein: CASRTGTGGATQYF.

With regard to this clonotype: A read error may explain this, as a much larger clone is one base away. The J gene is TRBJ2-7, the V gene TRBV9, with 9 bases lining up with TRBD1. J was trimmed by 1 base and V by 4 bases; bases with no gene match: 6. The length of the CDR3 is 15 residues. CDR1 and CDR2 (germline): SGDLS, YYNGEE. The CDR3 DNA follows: TGTGCCAGCAGCATCGGACAGGGGAGGTCCTACGAGCAGTACTTC. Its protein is CASSIGQGRSYEQYF.

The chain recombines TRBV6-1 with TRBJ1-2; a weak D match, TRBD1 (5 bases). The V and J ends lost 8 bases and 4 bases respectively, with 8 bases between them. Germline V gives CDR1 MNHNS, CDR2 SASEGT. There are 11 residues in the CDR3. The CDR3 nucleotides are TGTGCCAGCTCGGGACGCTATGGCTACACCTTC. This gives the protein CASSGRYGYTF.

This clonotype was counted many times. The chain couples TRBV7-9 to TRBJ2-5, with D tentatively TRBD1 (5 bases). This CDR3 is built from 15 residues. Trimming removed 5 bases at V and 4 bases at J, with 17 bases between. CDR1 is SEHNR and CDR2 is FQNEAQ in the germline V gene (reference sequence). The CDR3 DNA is TGTGCCAGCAGCCTAAGGGGCCGCCCTGGAGAGACCCAGTACTTC. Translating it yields CASSLRGRPGETQYF.